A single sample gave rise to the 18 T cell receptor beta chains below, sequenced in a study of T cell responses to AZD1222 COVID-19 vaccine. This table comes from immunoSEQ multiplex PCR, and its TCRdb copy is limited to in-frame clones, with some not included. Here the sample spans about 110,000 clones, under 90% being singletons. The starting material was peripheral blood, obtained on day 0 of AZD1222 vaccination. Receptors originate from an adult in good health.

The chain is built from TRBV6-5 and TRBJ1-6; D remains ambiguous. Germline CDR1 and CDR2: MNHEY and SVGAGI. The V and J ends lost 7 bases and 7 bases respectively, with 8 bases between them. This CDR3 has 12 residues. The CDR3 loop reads CASNVPNSPLHF. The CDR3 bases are TGTGCCAGCAACGTTCCAAATTCACCCCTCCACTTT.

Here the CDR3 DNA reads TGTGCCACCAGTGATTGGGGTAGCACCGGGGAGCTGTTTTTT. Its protein is CATSDWGSTGELFF. This chain connects TRBV24-1 to TRBJ2-2; D call uncertain. Looked up from germline, CDR1 is KGHDR and CDR2 is SFDVKD. CDR3 length: 14 amino acids. Between the trimmed V and J ends, which lost 2 bases and 4 bases, there was a span of 7 bases.

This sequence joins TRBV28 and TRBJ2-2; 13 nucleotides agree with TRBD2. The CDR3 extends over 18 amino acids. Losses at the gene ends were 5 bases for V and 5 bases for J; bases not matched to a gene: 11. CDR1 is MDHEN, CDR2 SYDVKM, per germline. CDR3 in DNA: TGTGCCAGCAGTCTGGTGGGACTAGCGGGAACGAGGACCGGGGAGCTGTTTTTT. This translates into CASSLVGLAGTRTGELFF.

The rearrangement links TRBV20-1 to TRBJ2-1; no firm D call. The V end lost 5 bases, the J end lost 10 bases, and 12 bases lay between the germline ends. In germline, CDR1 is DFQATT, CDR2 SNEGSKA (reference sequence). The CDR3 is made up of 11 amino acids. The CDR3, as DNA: TGCAGTGCTCCGACGGCCTGGGAGCAGTTCTTC. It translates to CSAPTAWEQFF.

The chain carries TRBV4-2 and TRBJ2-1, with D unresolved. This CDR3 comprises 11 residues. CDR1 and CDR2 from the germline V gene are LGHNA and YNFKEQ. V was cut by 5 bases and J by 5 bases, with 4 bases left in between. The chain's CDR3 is CASSFHNEQFF. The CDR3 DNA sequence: TGTGCCAGCAGCTTCCACAATGAGCAGTTCTTC.

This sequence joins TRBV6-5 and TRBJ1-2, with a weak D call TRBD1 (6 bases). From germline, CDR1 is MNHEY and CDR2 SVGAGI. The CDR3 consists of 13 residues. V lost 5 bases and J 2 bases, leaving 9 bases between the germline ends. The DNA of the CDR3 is TGTGCCAGCAGTCGGGACACGAACTATGGCTACACCTTC. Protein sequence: CASSRDTNYGYTF.

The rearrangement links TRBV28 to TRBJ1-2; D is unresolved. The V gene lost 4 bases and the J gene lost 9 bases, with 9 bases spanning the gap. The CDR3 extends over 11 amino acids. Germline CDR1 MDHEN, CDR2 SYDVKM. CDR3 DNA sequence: TGTGCCAGCAGTTCCCCGTCAAGCTACACCTTC. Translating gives CASSSPSSYTF.

As DNA, the CDR3 is TGCGCCAGCAGCGGAGGACAGTTAAGGAACTATGGCTACACCTTC. Its protein is CASSGGQLRNYGYTF. The V gene is TRBV5-1, the J gene TRBJ1-2; D may be TRBD1 (6 bases). Germline CDR1 is SGHRS and CDR2 is YFSETQ. The CDR3 is 15 residues long. Trimming removed 4 bases at V and 2 bases at J, with 15 bases between. Supplemented by reference TRBV5-1 and TRBJ1-2, the full variable domain reads KAGVTQTPRYLIKTRGQQVTLSCSPISGHRSVSWYQQTPGQGLQFLFEYFSETQRNKGNFPGRFSGRQFSNSRSEMNVSTLELGDSALYLCASSGGQLRNYGYTFGSGTRLTVV.

The CDR3: CASSAGTSGVSGQYF. The CDR3 coding sequence is TGTGCCAGCAGCGCCGGGACTAGCGGGGTCAGTGGGCAGTATTTT. The chain is built from TRBV11-3 and TRBJ2-3, with 13 bases aligning to TRBD2. This CDR3 contains 15 residues. The germline V gene has CDR1 SGHNT and CDR2 YENEEA. With 5 bases clipped from V and 11 bases from J, the junction kept 10 bases outside the gene matches.

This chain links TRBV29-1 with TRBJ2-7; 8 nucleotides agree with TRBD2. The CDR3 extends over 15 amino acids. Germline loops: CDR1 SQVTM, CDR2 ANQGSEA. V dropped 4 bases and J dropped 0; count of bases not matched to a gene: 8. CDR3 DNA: TGCAGCGTTGGTGTTAGCGGGACCAGCTCCTACGAGCAGTACTTC. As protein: CSVGVSGTSSYEQYF.

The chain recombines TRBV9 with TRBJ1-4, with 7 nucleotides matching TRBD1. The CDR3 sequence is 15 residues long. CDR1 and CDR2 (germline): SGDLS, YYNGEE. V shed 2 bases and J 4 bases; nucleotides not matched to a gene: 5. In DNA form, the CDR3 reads TGTGCCAGCAGCGTTACCACAGGGGTTAATGAAAAACTGTTTTTT. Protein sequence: CASSVTTGVNEKLFF.

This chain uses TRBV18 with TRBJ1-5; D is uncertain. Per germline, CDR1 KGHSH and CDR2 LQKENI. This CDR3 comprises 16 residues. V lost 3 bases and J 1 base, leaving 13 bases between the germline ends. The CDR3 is CASSPLGGGSNQPQHF. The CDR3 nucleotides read TGTGCCAGCTCACCCCTTGGAGGAGGGAGCAATCAGCCCCAGCATTTT. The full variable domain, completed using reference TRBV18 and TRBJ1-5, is NAGVMQNPRHLVRRRGQEARLRCSPMKGHSHVYWYRQLPEEGLKFMVYLQKENIIDESGMPKERFSAEFPKEGPSILRIQQVVRGDSAAYFCASSPLGGGSNQPQHFGDGTRLSIL.

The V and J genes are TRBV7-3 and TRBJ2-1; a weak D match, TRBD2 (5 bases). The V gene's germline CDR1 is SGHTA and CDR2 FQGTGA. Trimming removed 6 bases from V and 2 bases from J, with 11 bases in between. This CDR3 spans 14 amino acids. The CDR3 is CASSLDGAYNEQFF. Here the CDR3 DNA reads TGTGCCAGCAGTTTGGACGGGGCCTACAATGAGCAGTTCTTC.

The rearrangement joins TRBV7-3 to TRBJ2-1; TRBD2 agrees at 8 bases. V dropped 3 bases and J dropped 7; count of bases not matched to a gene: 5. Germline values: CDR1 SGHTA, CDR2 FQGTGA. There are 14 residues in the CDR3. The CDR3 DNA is TGTGCCAGCAGCTTGAGCGGGAGTGAGAATGAGCAGTTCTTC. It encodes CASSLSGSENEQFF.

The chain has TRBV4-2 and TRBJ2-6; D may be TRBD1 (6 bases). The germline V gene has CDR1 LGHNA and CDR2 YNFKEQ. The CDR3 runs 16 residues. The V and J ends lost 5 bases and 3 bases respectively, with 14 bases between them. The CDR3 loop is CASSTGLGHGANVLTF. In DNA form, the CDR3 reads TGTGCCAGCAGCACAGGGTTGGGTCATGGGGCCAACGTCCTGACTTTC.

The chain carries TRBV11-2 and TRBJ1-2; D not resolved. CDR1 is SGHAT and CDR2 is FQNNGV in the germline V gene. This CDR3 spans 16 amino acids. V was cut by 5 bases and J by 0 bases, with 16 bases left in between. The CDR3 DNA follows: TGTGCCAGCAGCGACTGGACCCGGGATTCTAACTATGGCTACACCTTC. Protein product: CASSDWTRDSNYGYTF.

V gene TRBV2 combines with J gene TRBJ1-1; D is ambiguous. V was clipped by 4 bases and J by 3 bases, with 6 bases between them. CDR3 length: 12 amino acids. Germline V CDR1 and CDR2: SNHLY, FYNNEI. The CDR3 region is CASSVLYTEAFF. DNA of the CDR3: TGTGCCAGCAGTGTTCTATACACTGAAGCTTTCTTT.

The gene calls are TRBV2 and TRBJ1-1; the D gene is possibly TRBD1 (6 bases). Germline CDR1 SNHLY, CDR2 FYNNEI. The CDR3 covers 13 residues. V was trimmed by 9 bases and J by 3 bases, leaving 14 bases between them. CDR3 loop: CARSRGRDTEAFF. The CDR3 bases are TGTGCCAGGAGCAGGGGTAGAGACACTGAAGCTTTCTTT.